The clone carrying this T cell receptor (beta chain) was observed once. Its specificity is not known. Random hexamers served to reverse transcribe roughly 0.45 to 1 ug RNA. MiXCR was run by TCRdb on the immunoSEQ multiplex PCR reads, yielding one entry per CDR3 protein. The sample has some 140,000 distinct CDR3 sequences; around 95% are singletons. The data derive from a study of CD8 T cells in Susac syndrome. The CDR3 sequence is 15 residues long. The V and J ends lost 4 bases and 1 base respectively, with 12 bases between them. Per germline, CDR1 SGHDT and CDR2 YYEEEE. Overall study results and limits: Roughly five Susac-specific public clones appeared in CD8+ TEMRA repertoires, and around 16 in total CD8+ repertoires.

This receptor was identified in a human donor with Susac syndrome. V is TRBV5-6 and J is TRBJ2-4, with D unresolved. The sequencing sample was made of CD8+ T cells from PBMCs. CDR3 amino acids: CASSQSLRAKNIQYF. CDR3 nucleotide sequence: TGTGCCAGCAGCCAGTCCTTACGGGCCAAAAACATTCAGTACTTC. Looking up the rest from reference TRBV5-6 and TRBJ2-4 gives the full variable domain: DAGVTQSPTHLIKTRGQQVTLRCSPKSGHDTVSWYQQALGQGPQFIFQYYEEEERQRGNFPDRFSGHQFPNYSSELNVNALLLGDSALYLCASSQSLRAKNIQYFGAGTRLSVL.